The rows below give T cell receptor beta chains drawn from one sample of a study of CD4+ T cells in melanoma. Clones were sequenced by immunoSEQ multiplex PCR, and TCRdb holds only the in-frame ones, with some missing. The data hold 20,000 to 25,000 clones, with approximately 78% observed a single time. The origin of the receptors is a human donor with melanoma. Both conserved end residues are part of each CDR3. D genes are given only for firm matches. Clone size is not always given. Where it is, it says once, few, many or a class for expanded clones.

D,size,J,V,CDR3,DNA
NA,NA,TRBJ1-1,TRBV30,CAWSGKGGNTEAFF,TGTGCCTGGAGTGGAAAGGGTGGGAACACTGAAGCTTTCTTT
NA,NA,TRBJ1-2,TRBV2,CASSERRDGYTF,TGTGCCAGCAGTGAGCGCCGTGATGGCTACACCTTC
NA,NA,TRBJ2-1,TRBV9,CASSVGYGPNEQFF,TGTGCCAGCAGCGTAGGCTACGGCCCCAATGAGCAGTTCTTC
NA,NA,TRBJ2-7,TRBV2,CASTNQERVSYEQYF,TGTGCCAGCACCAATCAGGAAAGGGTCTCCTACGAGCAGTACTTC
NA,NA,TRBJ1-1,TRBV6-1,CAILRDTRPEAFF,TGTGCCATTCTCCGGGACACCAGACCGGAAGCTTTCTTT
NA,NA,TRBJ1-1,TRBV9,CASSVDLQARAPTEAFF,TGTGCCAGCAGCGTAGACCTTCAGGCCAGGGCACCGACTGAAGCTTTCTTT
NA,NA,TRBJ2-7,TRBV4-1,CASVTPGVYEQYF,TGCGCCAGCGTCACCCCCGGTGTCTACGAGCAGTACTTC
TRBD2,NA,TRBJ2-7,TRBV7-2,CASSLTSGDYEQYF,TGTGCCAGCAGCTTGACTAGCGGGGACTACGAGCAGTACTTC
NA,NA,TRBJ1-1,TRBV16,CASSLRQSPVNTEAFF,TGTGCCAGCAGCTTAAGACAATCCCCCGTGAACACTGAAGCTTTCTTT
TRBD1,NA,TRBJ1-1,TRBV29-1,CSVGDRQLNTEAFF,TGCAGCGTTGGGGACAGGCAGCTGAACACTGAAGCTTTCTTT
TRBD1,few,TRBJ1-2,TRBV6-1,CANQPPGQRNYGYTF,TGTGCCAACCAGCCACCGGGACAGAGAAACTATGGCTACACCTTC
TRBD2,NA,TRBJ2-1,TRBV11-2,CASSPLAGGRSYNEQFF,TGTGCCAGCAGCCCTCTAGCGGGGGGTAGGTCCTACAATGAGCAGTTCTTC
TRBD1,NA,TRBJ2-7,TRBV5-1,CASSKQGAGEQYF,TGCGCCAGCAGCAAACAGGGGGCCGGAGAGCAGTACTTC
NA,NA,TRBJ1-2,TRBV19,CASSIYEKGGYTF,TGTGCCAGTAGTATTTACGAGAAGGGTGGCTACACCTTC
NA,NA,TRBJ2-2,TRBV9,CASSVGTLDTGELFF,TGTGCCAGCAGCGTAGGGACTTTGGACACCGGGGAGCTGTTTTTT
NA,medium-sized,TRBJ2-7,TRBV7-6,CASSLGPNYEQYF,TGTGCCAGCAGCTTAGGGCCGAACTACGAGCAGTACTTC
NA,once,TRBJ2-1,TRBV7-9,CASSFTEISSYNEQFF,TGTGCCAGCAGCTTTACAGAGATAAGCTCCTACAATGAGCAGTTCTTC
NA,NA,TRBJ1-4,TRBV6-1,CASTPLLTGRVFF,TGTGCCAGCACCCCATTACTCACAGGCCGGGTGTTTTTT
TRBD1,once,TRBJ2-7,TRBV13,CASSSNRGSYEQYF,TGTGCCAGCAGCTCAAACAGGGGCTCCTACGAGCAGTACTTC
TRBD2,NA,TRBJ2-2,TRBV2,CASSAAGGVNTGELFF,TGTGCCAGCAGTGCCGCGGGGGGGGTGAACACCGGGGAGCTGTTTTTT
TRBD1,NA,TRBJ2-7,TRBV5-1,CASSLRDRLDEQYF,TGCGCCAGCAGCTTGAGGGACAGGCTTGACGAGCAGTACTTC
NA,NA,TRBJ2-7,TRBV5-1,CASSLAGGTAAYEQYF,TGCGCCAGCAGCTTGGCCGGCGGGACAGCCGCCTACGAGCAGTACTTC